Following are 30 T cell receptor beta chains from one sample sequenced in a study of shared clonotypes between healthy human individuals. Naive-designated CD8 cells lacked CD45RO, were positively enriched for CCR7, and omitted terminally differentiated effector memory CD45RA+ cells. Libraries were prepared by immunoSEQ multiplex PCR; TCRdb keeps only in-frame clonotypes and omits some of them. The sample comprises around 2.1 million clones, about 92% of which are singletons, and more than 1.5% rests with the top ten. Sequencing was carried out using naive CD8+ T cells from PBMCs. The receptors derive from a man between 18 and 35 years old in good health. Some clones in this sample may be carry-over from other donors' samples.

Concerning this clone itself: The sample contains more than one DNA sequence encoding this CDR3. This chain uses TRBV9 with TRBJ2-7; 7 bases line up with TRBD2. Germline-derived CDR1 and CDR2 are SGDLS and YYNGEE. V was clipped by 0 bases and J by 0 bases; unmatched bases: 3. The CDR3 is 15 amino acids. CDR3: CASSVGAGVSYEQYF. CDR3 coding DNA: TGTGCCAGCAGCGTAGGGGCGGGAGTCTCCTACGAGCAGTACTTC.

This clone has just one count. This chain joins TRBV7-7 and TRBJ1-1; D possibly corresponds to TRBD1 (6 bases). Germline CDR1 reads SSHAT; CDR2 reads FNYEAQ (reference sequence). The CDR3 runs 13 residues. The V end was cut by 5 bases, the J end by 7 bases, with 14 bases between. The CDR3 DNA reads TGTGCCAGCAGCCCCGTCAGGGACAATGAAGCTTTCTTT. Its protein is CASSPVRDNEAFF.

This chain links TRBV5-5 with TRBJ2-7; the D gene is possibly TRBD1 (6 bases). V shed 4 bases and J shed 4 bases, with 12 bases lying between them. The CDR3 consists of 13 residues. The germline V gene encodes CDR1 SGHKS and CDR2 YYEKEE (reference sequence). The CDR3 DNA follows: TGTGCCAGCAGCCCGGGACAAGATTACGAGCAGTACTTC. Its protein is CASSPGQDYEQYF.

The chain uses TRBV27 and TRBJ1-5; a weak D match, TRBD1 (5 bases). The germline V gene encodes CDR1 MNHEY and CDR2 SMNVEV (reference sequence). V was pared by 4 bases and J by 1 base, with 8 bases between. This CDR3 spans 14 amino acids. CDR3 amino acids: CASSSDTSNQPQHF. DNA for the CDR3: TGTGCCAGCAGTTCGGACACGAGCAATCAGCCCCAGCATTTT.

This rearrangement joins TRBV27 to TRBJ1-1, with 9 bases lining up with TRBD1. Germline V gives CDR1 MNHEY, CDR2 SMNVEV (reference sequence). V was pared by 5 bases and J by 5 bases, with 12 bases of the junction left unmatched. The CDR3 covers 16 residues. The CDR3 DNA sequence: TGTGCCAGCAGTCCAACAGGGGGCTCTCTGGGAACTGAAGCTTTCTTT. This sequence encodes CASSPTGGSLGTEAFF.

The gene calls are TRBV7-6 and TRBJ2-1; TRBD2 matches at 12 bases. CDR1 is SGHVS, CDR2 FNYEAQ, per germline. Trimming removed 5 bases from V and 6 bases from J; junction bases left unmatched: 14. This CDR3 contains 18 residues. The CDR3, as DNA: TGTGCCAGCAGCCGCGGGACTAGCGGGTCTATAACGAGCAATGAGCAGTTCTTC. Translation: CASSRGTSGSITSNEQFF.

This chain connects TRBV4-3 to TRBJ1-1; TRBD1 aligns across 9 bases. V trimming: 4 bases; J trimming: 0 bases; junction bases outside the gene matches: 3. This CDR3 has 15 residues. From germline, CDR1 is LGHNA and CDR2 YSLEER. DNA of the CDR3: TGCGCCAGCAGCCCGGGACAGGGACTGAACACTGAAGCTTTCTTT. Translating it yields CASSPGQGLNTEAFF.

The chain combines TRBV7-7 with TRBJ2-1, with D possibly being TRBD2 (5 bases). There are 15 residues in the CDR3. Germline CDR1 reads SSHAT; CDR2 reads FNYEAQ (reference sequence). The germline V and J ends were trimmed by 5 bases and 1 base, with 12 bases remaining between them. The CDR3 sequence is CASSLSGNSYNEQFF. The CDR3 nucleotides read TGTGCCAGCAGCCTAAGCGGAAATTCCTACAATGAGCAGTTCTTC.

The genes are TRBV30 and TRBJ1-3; D is ambiguous. This CDR3 spans 14 amino acids. Trimming pared 0 bases from V and 4 bases from J, leaving 10 bases between. Germline lookup yields CDR1 GTSNPN and CDR2 SVGIG (reference sequence). CDR3 in amino acids: CAWSVRPYGNTIYF. The CDR3 DNA is TGTGCCTGGAGTGTACGCCCGTACGGAAACACCATATATTTT.

The chain combines TRBV25-1 with TRBJ2-1, with 7 bases identical to TRBD2. This CDR3 spans 15 amino acids. Germline V lookup: CDR1 MGHDK, CDR2 SYGVNS. Unmatched junction bases numbered 6, after V lost 6 bases and J lost 1 base. Here the CDR3 DNA reads TGTGCCAGCAGCTATGGGGAGGGTTCCTACAATGAGCAGTTCTTC. This sequence encodes CASSYGEGSYNEQFF.

The V call is TRBV27, the J call TRBJ2-1; no reliable D call. Trimming removed 2 bases from V and 6 bases from J, with 14 bases in between. The germline CDR1 and CDR2 sequences are MNHEY and SMNVEV (reference sequence). The length of the CDR3 is 15 residues. The CDR3 nucleotides read TGTGCCAGCAGTTTAGTTGGTCTTCCTACCAATGAGCAGTTCTTC. Encoded protein: CASSLVGLPTNEQFF.

The chain carries TRBV19 and TRBJ2-7, with TRBD1 matching over 9 bases. This CDR3 comprises 16 residues. Germline-derived CDR1 and CDR2 are LNHDA and SQIVND (reference sequence). V lost 6 bases, J lost 1 base, and 10 bases stayed unmatched. CDR3 residues: CASSTPRGTGSYEQYF. The CDR3 region has the DNA TGTGCCAGTAGCACGCCAAGGGGGACAGGGTCCTACGAGCAGTACTTC. Supplemented by reference TRBV19 and TRBJ2-7, the full variable domain reads DGGITQSPKYLFRKEGQNVTLSCEQNLNHDAMYWYRQDPGQGLRLIYYSQIVNDFQKGDIAEGYSVSREKKESFPLTVTSAQKNPTAFYLCASSTPRGTGSYEQYFGPGTRLTVT.

The J gene is TRBJ2-7, the V gene TRBV27; 9 bases agree with TRBD1. CDR3 length equals 15 residues. J lost 2 bases, V lost 5 bases, and 7 bases had no gene match. The germline CDR1 and CDR2 sequences are MNHEY and SMNVEV (reference sequence). The CDR3 loop is CASSLSTGGTYEQYF. CDR3 DNA sequence: TGTGCCAGCAGTCTCTCGACAGGGGGAACCTACGAGCAGTACTTC.

The chain joins TRBV7-9 to TRBJ2-7, with no clear D. Looked up from germline, CDR1 is SEHNR and CDR2 is FQNEAQ (reference sequence). V was cut by 4 bases and J by 3 bases, with 16 bases left in between. The CDR3 is 15 amino acids. The CDR3 nucleotides are TGTGCCAGCAGCTCCGGTGTGGGGTGGGACTACGAGCAGTACTTC. It specifies CASSSGVGWDYEQYF.

This clone showed up just once. This CDR3 is also generated by other DNA sequences in the sample. The chain has TRBV7-9 and TRBJ2-7; the D is unclear. The V gene's germline CDR1 is SEHNR and CDR2 FQNEAQ (reference sequence). V lost 5 bases and J lost 3, with 11 bases in between. The CDR3 covers 13 residues. CDR3 amino acids: CASSPESSYEQYF. DNA for the CDR3: TGTGCCAGCAGCCCAGAATCGAGCTACGAGCAGTACTTC.

The count of this clone is one. The identical CDR3 is also encoded by other nucleotide sequences in the sample. The DNA for the CDR3 is TGTGCCAGCAGTCCTGGGGGTTGGGAGACCCAGTACTTC. Translation gives CASSPGGWETQYF. The J gene is TRBJ2-5, the V gene TRBV28; D may correspond to TRBD1 or TRBD2 (5 bases each). Deletions cut 5 bases from V and 5 bases from J, with 12 bases between. The V gene's germline CDR1 is MDHEN and CDR2 SYDVKM. The CDR3 loop spans 13 amino acids.

This clone came up once. This sample also contains other DNA sequences that code for the same CDR3. The rearrangement joins TRBV4-1 to TRBJ1-1; D may be TRBD1 (5 bases). The germline CDR1 and CDR2 sequences are MGHRA and YSYEKL. The CDR3 contains 15 residues. Trimming took off 0 bases at V and 1 base at J, with 9 bases between the two ends. The CDR3 protein is CASSQDGGENTEAFF. Written as DNA, the CDR3 is TGCGCCAGCAGCCAAGATGGGGGGGAGAACACTGAAGCTTTCTTT.

The V gene is TRBV2, the J gene TRBJ1-1, with D perhaps matching TRBD1 (5 bases). The CDR3 consists of 11 residues. In germline, CDR1 is SNHLY, CDR2 FYNNEI. V lost 3 bases and J 6 bases, leaving 5 bases between the germline ends. The CDR3 coding sequence is TGTGCCAGCAGTGAGGGACCTGAAGCTTTCTTT. It encodes CASSEGPEAFF.

This rearrangement joins TRBV5-5 to TRBJ2-3; 12 nucleotides line up with TRBD2. Looked up from germline, CDR1 is SGHKS and CDR2 is YYEKEE (reference sequence). J lost 4 bases, V lost 2 bases, and 8 bases had no gene match. The CDR3 totals 17 residues. The CDR3 here is CASSFSPLAGGADTQYF. The DNA of the CDR3 is TGTGCCAGCAGCTTTTCTCCACTAGCGGGAGGTGCAGATACGCAGTATTTT.

The V call is TRBV5-6, the J call TRBJ1-3, with a weak D call TRBD1 (5 bases). Germline V gene data show CDR1 as SGHDT and CDR2 as YYEEEE. This CDR3 has 15 amino acids. Trimming took off 1 base at V and 2 bases at J, with 10 bases between the two ends. The CDR3 sequence: CASSLRGVTGNTIYF. CDR3 coding DNA: TGTGCCAGCAGCTTGCGGGGGGTAACTGGAAACACCATATATTTT. The full variable domain, rest sourced from reference TRBV5-6 and TRBJ1-3, is DAGVTQSPTHLIKTRGQQVTLRCSPKSGHDTVSWYQQALGQGPQFIFQYYEEEERQRGNFPDRFSGHQFPNYSSELNVNALLLGDSALYLCASSLRGVTGNTIYFGEGSWLTVV.

The V gene is TRBV29-1, the J gene TRBJ2-2; 8 bases fit TRBD2. The CDR3 is 14 amino acids. Germline loops: CDR1 SQVTM, CDR2 ANQGSEA. V gave up 7 bases and J gave up 5 bases; unmatched junction bases: 9. CDR3 residues: CSGSTSGVTGELFF. CDR3 coding DNA: TGCAGCGGGAGTACTAGCGGAGTGACCGGGGAGCTGTTTTTT.

V gene TRBV15 combines with J gene TRBJ2-7, with TRBD2 identical over 7 bases. Trimming took 0 bases from V and 0 from J; bases not matched to a gene: 5. The germline CDR1 and CDR2 sequences are LNHNV and YYDKDF (reference sequence). This CDR3 has 16 amino acids. In DNA form, the CDR3 reads TGTGCCACCAGCAGAGAGACGGGAGGACTCTCCTACGAGCAGTACTTC. Its protein product is CATSRETGGLSYEQYF.

The chain recombines TRBV5-1 with TRBJ1-1; D gene uncertain. The germline CDR1 and CDR2 sequences are SGHRS and YFSETQ. Between the trimmed V and J ends, which lost 1 base and 5 bases, there was a span of 12 bases. This CDR3 comprises 14 residues. CDR3 sequence (DNA): TGCGCCAGCAGCTTGAGACCTAGGCGGACTGAAGCTTTCTTT. Its translation: CASSLRPRRTEAFF.

The chain is built from TRBV6-1 and TRBJ1-2, with D perhaps TRBD1 (6 bases). Trimming cost V 6 bases and J 4 bases, with 12 bases left between them. CDR1 is MNHNS and CDR2 is SASEGT in the germline V gene. The length of the CDR3 is 13 residues. CDR3 amino acids: CASRGQGPYGYTF. The CDR3 bases are TGTGCCAGCAGGGGGCAGGGGCCCTATGGCTACACCTTC.

This sequence joins TRBV12-2 and TRBJ1-5. TRBV12-2 is recorded as a pseudogene. The CDR3 consists of 16 residues. In nucleotides, the CDR3 is TGTGCAAGTCGCTTTGCGGGGTGTGTGGGCAATCAGCCCCAGCATTTT. This sequence encodes CASRFAGCVGNQPQHF.

In this sample, this clone turned up once. This chain joins TRBV7-9 and TRBJ2-1; the D is unclear. Trimming stripped 2 bases from V and 8 bases from J, with 13 bases between. The CDR3 has 14 residues. Germline loops: CDR1 SEHNR, CDR2 FQNEAQ (reference sequence). CDR3 residues: CASSLLRVLDEQFF. DNA for the CDR3: TGTGCCAGCAGCTTACTACGTGTTTTAGATGAGCAGTTCTTC.

Turning to this clone: Relative to the germline gene, one junction end is altered; a read error may explain this. This chain joins TRBV28 and TRBJ2-7; possibly TRBD1 for D (6 bases). Germline CDR1 MDHEN, CDR2 SYDVKM. The CDR3 sequence is 14 residues long. CDR3 in amino acids: CASSQGSSSFEQYF. The DNA of the CDR3 is TGTGCCAGCAGTCAGGGGTCAAGCTCCTTCGAGCAGTACTTC.

V gene TRBV13 combines with J gene TRBJ2-7, with 7 bases lining up with TRBD1. V gave up 3 bases and J gave up 3 bases; unmatched junction bases: 11. This CDR3 spans 16 amino acids. The germline V gene has CDR1 PRHDT and CDR2 FYEKMQ (reference sequence). CDR3 residues: CASSFVQGQTRYEQYF. The CDR3 DNA reads as TGTGCCAGCAGCTTTGTACAGGGGCAGACACGCTACGAGCAGTACTTC.

V gene TRBV30 combines with J gene TRBJ2-7; 8 bases align to TRBD1. Germline assignment: CDR1 GTSNPN and CDR2 SVGIG (reference sequence). Losses at the gene ends were 5 bases for V and 2 bases for J; bases not matched to a gene: 5. CDR3 length: 13 residues. The CDR3, as DNA: TGTGCCTGGTACCCACAGGGGGCCTACGAGCAGTACTTC. Its protein product is CAWYPQGAYEQYF. The full variable domain, with the rest looked up from reference TRBV30 and TRBJ2-7, is SQTIHQWPATLVQPVGSPLSLECTVEGTSNPNLYWYRQAAGRGLQLLFYSVGIGQISSEVPQNLSASRPQDRQFILSSKKLLLSDSGFYLCAWYPQGAYEQYFGPGTRLTVT.

This clone came up once. V is TRBV15 and J is TRBJ1-1; D possibly corresponds to TRBD1 (5 bases). CDR1 LNHNV and CDR2 YYDKDF come from the germline V gene (reference sequence). The V and J ends lost 0 bases and 4 bases respectively, with 12 bases between them. The CDR3 is made up of 15 amino acids. CDR3 bases: TGTGCCACCAGCAGAGATCTTAAGGGGCCCACTGAAGCTTTCTTT. It encodes CATSRDLKGPTEAFF.